This T cell receptor beta chain emerged from a study of OX40 agonist ivuxolimab in advanced cancers. In the study overall: Past anti-PD-1, anti-PD-L1 or anti-CTLA-4 therapy was accepted, and 40% had received some.

The CDR3 is 15 amino acids. V was cut by 2 bases and J by 4 bases, with 12 bases left in between. Looked up from germline, CDR1 is LGHNA and CDR2 is YNFKEQ. Collection of blood occurred at baseline, at cycle 4 day 1, and at cycle 7 day 1. Some clones are missing from TCRdb's copy, which holds only in-frame ones; the method was immunoSEQ multiplex PCR. This sample has 65,000 to 95,000 clones; nearly 90% occur once, and the top ten carry roughly 0.2%. The chain is built from TRBV4-2 and TRBJ2-1; D perhaps matches TRBD2 (6 bases). Sequencing used CD4+ or CD8+ T cells sorted from blood, obtained in a trial of the OX40 agonist ivuxolimab. The source is an adult with an advanced solid tumor such as melanoma, head and neck, liver or kidney cancer. The CDR3 spells CASSQTSSRYNEQFF. The CDR3 coding sequence is TGTGCCAGCAGCCAAACTAGCTCAAGGTACAATGAGCAGTTCTTC.